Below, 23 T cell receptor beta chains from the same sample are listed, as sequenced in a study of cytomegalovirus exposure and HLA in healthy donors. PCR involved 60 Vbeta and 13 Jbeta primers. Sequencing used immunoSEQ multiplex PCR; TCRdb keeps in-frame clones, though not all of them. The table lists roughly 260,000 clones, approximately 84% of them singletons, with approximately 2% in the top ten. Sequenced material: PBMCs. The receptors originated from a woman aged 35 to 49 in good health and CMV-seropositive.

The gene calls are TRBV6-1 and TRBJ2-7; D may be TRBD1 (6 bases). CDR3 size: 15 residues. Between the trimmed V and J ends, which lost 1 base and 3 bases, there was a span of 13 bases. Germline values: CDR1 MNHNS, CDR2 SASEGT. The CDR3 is CASSEGRGQLYEQYF. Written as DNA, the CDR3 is TGTGCCAGCAGTGAAGGTAGAGGACAGCTCTACGAGCAGTACTTC.

The CDR3 loop is CAISSKEVGDTEAFF. The CDR3 nucleotides are TGTGCCATCAGTTCGAAGGAAGTAGGGGACACTGAAGCTTTCTTT. The chain couples TRBV10-3 to TRBJ1-1, with a weak D call TRBD1 (5 bases). The germline V and J ends were trimmed by 5 bases and 3 bases, with 16 bases remaining between them. The CDR3 is 15 residues long. From germline, CDR1 is ENHRY and CDR2 SYGVKD.

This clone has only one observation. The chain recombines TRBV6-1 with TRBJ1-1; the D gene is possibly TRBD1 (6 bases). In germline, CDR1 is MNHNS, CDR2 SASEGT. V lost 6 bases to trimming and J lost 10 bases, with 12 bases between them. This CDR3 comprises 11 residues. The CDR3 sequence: CASSVRGGAFF. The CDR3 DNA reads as TGTGCCAGCAGCGTCAGGGGCGGAGCTTTCTTT.

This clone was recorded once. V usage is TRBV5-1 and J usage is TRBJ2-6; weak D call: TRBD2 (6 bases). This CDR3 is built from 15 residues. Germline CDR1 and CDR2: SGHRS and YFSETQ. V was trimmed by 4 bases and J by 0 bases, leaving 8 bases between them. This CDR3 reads CASSVGGSGANVLTF. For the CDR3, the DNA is TGCGCCAGCAGCGTGGGAGGCTCTGGGGCCAACGTCCTGACTTTC.

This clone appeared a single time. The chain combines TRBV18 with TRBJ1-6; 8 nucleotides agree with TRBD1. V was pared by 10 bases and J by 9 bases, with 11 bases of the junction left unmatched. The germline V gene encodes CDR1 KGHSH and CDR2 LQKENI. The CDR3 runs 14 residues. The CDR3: CATNPGGGSSPLHF. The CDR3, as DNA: TGTGCCACCAACCCAGGGGGCGGGAGTTCACCCCTCCACTTT.

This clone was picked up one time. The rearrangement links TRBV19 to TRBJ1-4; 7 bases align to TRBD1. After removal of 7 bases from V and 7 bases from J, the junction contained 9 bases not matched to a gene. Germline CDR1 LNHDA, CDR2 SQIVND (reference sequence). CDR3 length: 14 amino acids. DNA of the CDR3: TGTGCCAGTAAATTATTACAGGGGAGTGAAAAACTGTTTTTT. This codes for CASKLLQGSEKLFF.

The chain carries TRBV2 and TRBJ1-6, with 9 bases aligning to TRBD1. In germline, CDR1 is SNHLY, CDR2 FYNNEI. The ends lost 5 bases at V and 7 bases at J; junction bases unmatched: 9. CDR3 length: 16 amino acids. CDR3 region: CASSKKDRGVNSPLHF. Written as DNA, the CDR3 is TGTGCCAGCAGTAAAAAGGACAGGGGAGTCAATTCACCCCTCCACTTT. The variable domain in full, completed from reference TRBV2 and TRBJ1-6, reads EPEVTQTPSHQVTQMGQEVILRCVPISNHLYFYWYRQILGQKVEFLVSFYNNEISEKSEIFDDQFSVERPDGSNFTLKIRSTKLEDSAMYFCASSKKDRGVNSPLHFGNGTRLTVT.

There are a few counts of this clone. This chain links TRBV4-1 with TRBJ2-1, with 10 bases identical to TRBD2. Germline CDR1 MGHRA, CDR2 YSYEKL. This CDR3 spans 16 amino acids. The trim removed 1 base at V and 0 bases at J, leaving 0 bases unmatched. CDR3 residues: CASSQGLAGSYNEQFF. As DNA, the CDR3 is TGCGCCAGCAGCCAAGGACTAGCGGGCTCCTACAATGAGCAGTTCTTC.

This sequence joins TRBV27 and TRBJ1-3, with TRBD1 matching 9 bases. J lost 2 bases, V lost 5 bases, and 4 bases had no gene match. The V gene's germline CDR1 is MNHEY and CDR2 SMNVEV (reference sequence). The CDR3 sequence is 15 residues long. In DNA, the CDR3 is TGTGCCAGCAGTCCGGACAGGGGAACTGGAAACACCATATATTTT. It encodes CASSPDRGTGNTIYF.

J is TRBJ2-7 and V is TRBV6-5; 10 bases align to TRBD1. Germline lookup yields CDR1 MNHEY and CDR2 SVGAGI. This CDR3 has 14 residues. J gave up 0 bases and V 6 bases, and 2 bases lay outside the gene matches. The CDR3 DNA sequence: TGTGCCAGCAGGAGGGACAGGGGCTCCTACGAGCAGTACTTC. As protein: CASRRDRGSYEQYF.

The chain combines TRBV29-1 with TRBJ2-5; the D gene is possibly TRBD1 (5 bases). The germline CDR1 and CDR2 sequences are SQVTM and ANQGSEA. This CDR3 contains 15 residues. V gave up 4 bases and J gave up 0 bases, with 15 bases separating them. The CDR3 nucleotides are TGCAGCGTTGCTCGGGCCAGGGAATACCAAGAGACCCAGTACTTC. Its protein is CSVARAREYQETQYF. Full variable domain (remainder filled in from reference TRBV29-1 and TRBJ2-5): SAVISQKPSRDICQRGTSLTIQCQVDSQVTMMFWYRQQPGQSLTLIATANQGSEATYESGFVIDKFPISRPNLTFSTLTVSNMSPEDSSIYLCSVARAREYQETQYFGPGTRLLVL.

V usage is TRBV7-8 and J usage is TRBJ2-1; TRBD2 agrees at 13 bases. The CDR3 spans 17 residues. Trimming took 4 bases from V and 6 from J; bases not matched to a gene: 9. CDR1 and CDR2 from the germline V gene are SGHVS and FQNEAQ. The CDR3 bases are TGTGCCAGCAGCTGGTGGACTAGCGGGAGTGCGTCCAATGAGCAGTTCTTC. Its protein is CASSWWTSGSASNEQFF. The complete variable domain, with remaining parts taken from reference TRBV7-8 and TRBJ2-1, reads GAGVSQSPRYKVAKRGQDVALRCDPISGHVSLFWYQQALGQGPEFLTYFQNEAQLDKSGLPSDRFFAERPEGSVSTLKIQRTQQEDSAVYLCASSWWTSGSASNEQFFGPGTRLTVL.

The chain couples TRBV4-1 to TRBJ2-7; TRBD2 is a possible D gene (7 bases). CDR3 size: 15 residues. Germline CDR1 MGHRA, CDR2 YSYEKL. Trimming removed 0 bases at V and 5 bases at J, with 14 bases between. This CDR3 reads CASSQDRGEGDEQYF. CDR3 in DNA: TGCGCCAGCAGCCAAGATAGGGGGGAGGGGGACGAGCAGTACTTC.

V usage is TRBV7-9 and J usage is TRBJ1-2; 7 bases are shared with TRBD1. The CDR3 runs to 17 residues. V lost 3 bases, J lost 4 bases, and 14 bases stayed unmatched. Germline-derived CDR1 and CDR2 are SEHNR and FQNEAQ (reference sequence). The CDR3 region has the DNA TGTGCCAGCAGCTTGGCGCGACAGGGCCCGTCGAGCTATGGCTACACCTTC. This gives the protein CASSLARQGPSSYGYTF.

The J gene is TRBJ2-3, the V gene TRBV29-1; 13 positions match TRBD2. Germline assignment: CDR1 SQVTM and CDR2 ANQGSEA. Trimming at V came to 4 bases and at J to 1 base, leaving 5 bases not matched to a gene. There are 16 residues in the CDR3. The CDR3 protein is CSVVLAGGPGTDTQYF. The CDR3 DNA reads TGCAGCGTTGTACTAGCGGGAGGGCCTGGCACAGATACGCAGTATTTT.

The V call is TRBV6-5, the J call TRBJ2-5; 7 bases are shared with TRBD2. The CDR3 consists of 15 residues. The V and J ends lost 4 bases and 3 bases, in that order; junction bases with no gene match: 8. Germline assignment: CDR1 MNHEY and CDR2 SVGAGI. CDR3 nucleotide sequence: TGTGCCAGCAGTTCACTAGCGTTGGGGGAAGAGACCCAGTACTTC. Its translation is CASSSLALGEETQYF.

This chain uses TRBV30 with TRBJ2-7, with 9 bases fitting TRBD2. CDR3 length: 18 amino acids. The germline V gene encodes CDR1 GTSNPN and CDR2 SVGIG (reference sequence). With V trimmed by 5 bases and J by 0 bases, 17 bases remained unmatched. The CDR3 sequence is CAWVSSPKLAGISYEQYF. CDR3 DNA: TGTGCCTGGGTTTCCAGTCCCAAACTAGCGGGCATCTCCTACGAGCAGTACTTC.

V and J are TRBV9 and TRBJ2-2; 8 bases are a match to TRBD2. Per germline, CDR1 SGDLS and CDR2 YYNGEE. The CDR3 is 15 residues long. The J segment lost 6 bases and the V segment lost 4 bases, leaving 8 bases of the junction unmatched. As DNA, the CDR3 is TGTGCCAGCAGCCCTTTCGCGGGAGGCGCCGGGGAGCTGTTTTTT. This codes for CASSPFAGGAGELFF.

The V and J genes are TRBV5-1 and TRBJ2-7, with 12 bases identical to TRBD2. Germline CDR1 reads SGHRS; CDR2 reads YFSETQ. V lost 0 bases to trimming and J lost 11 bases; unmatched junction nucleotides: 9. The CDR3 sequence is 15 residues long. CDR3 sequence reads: CASSLAETSGSTEYF. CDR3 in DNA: TGCGCCAGCAGCTTGGCCGAGACTAGCGGGAGTACTGAGTACTTC.

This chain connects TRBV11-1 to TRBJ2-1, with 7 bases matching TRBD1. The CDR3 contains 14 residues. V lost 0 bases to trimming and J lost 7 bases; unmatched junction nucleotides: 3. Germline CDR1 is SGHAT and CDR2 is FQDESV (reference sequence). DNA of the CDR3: TGTGCCAGCAGCTTAGCGGGACAGTCGAATGAGCAGTTCTTC. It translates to CASSLAGQSNEQFF.

DNA of the CDR3: TGTGCCATTCAGGGTACCGGGGAGCTGTTTTTT. This translates into CAIQGTGELFF. This chain uses TRBV21-1 with TRBJ2-2; TRBD1, as called in the table, went unchecked against the DNA. TRBV21-1 is an annotated pseudogene. This CDR3 has 11 residues.

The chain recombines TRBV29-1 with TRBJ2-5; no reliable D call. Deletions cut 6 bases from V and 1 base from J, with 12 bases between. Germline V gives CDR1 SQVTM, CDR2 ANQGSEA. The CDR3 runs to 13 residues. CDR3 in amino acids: CSVETVTQETQYF. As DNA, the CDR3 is TGCAGCGTGGAGACGGTGACCCAAGAGACCCAGTACTTC.

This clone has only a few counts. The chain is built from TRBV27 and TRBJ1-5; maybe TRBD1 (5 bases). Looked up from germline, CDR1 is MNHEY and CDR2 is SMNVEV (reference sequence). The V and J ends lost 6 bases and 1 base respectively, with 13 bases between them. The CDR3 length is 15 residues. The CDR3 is CASSSTALSNQPQHF. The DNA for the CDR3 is TGTGCCAGCAGCTCGACAGCGCTCAGCAATCAGCCCCAGCATTTT.